These T cell receptor beta chains were read from a single sample in a study of blood T cell repertoires in COVID-19. Sequenced by immunoSEQ multiplex PCR; TCRdb stores in-frame clones only, minus some. The table lists over 150,000 clones, 80% to 90% of them singletons. Sequencing was done on a sample of peripheral blood. These receptors came from a woman older than 75 with COVID-19, enrolled during active disease. CDR3s include the opening cysteine and the closing phenylalanine or tryptophan. The D gene is left open where the match is weak. The size entry is marked missing in some rows and otherwise reads once, few, many or a size class.

d_call j_call v_call clone_size cdr3_aa cdr3_nt
- TRBJ2-3 TRBV12-5 - CARETADTQYF TGTGCTAGAGAAACGGCAGATACGCAGTATTTT
- TRBJ1-3 TRBV7-2 - CASSLGGWGRNTIYF TGTGCCAGCAGCTTAGGGGGTTGGGGCAGAAACACCATATATTTT
TRBD1 TRBJ1-6 TRBV6-1 - CASSEFGQGGDNSPLHF TGTGCCAGCAGTGAATTCGGACAGGGGGGAGATAATTCACCCCTCCACTTT
TRBD2 TRBJ2-1 TRBV4-2 - CASSQEVLAGDSPFF TGTGCCAGCAGCCAAGAAGTGCTAGCGGGGGATAGTCCGTTCTTC
TRBD1 TRBJ1-2 TRBV14 - CASSRYQGDYGYTF TGTGCCAGCAGCCGTTATCAGGGGGACTATGGCTACACCTTC
- TRBJ2-3 TRBV6-5 once CASSYLDTQYF TGTGCCAGCAGTTACCTCGATACGCAGTATTTT
TRBD2 TRBJ2-7 TRBV28 - CASSLLQAGNSYEQYF TGTGCCAGCAGTTTATTACAAGCGGGAAACTCCTACGAGCAGTACTTC
- TRBJ2-1 TRBV7-8 - CASSFLGSISYNEQFF TGTGCCAGCAGCTTCCTAGGCAGTATCTCCTACAATGAGCAGTTCTTC
TRBD1 TRBJ2-7 TRBV28 - CASSLGQGLTYEQYF TGTGCCAGCAGTTTAGGACAGGGCCTAACCTACGAGCAGTACTTC
- TRBJ1-2 TRBV18 few CASSPVALNGYTF TGTGCCAGCTCACCCGTCGCGCTAAATGGCTACACCTTC
TRBD1 TRBJ1-1 TRBV3-1/TRBV3-2 - CASSQVAGGWTEAFF TGTGCCAGCAGCCAAGTTGCAGGGGGTTGGACTGAAGCTTTCTTT
- TRBJ1-2 TRBV18 - CASSPQGVNYGYTF TGTGCCAGCTCACCACAGGGAGTCAACTATGGCTACACCTTC
- TRBJ2-5 TRBV7-2 - CASSSKGGGRETQYF TGTGCCAGCAGCTCGAAGGGGGGGGGCAGGGAGACCCAGTACTTC
TRBD2 TRBJ2-3 TRBV24-1 - CATSDPMYRLAGTTDTQYF TGTGCCACCAGTGATCCTATGTACCGACTAGCGGGAACCACAGATACGCAGTATTTT
- TRBJ2-7 TRBV6-5 few CATQPAGSYEQYF TGTGCCACCCAACCGGCGGGCTCCTACGAGCAGTACTTC
TRBD1 TRBJ1-6 TRBV5-4 once CASSLGTGGSPLHF TGTGCCAGCAGCCTAGGGACAGGGGGTTCACCCCTCCACTTT
TRBD1 TRBJ1-2 TRBV11-2 - CASSLTQGARGYTF TGTGCCAGCAGCCTAACACAGGGGGCCCGTGGCTACACCTTC
- TRBJ1-5 TRBV7-2 - CASSLLHQPQHF TGTGCCAGCAGCTTACTCCATCAGCCCCAGCATTTT
TRBD1 TRBJ1-4 TRBV7-6 - CASSRQGQGSNEKLFF TGTGCCAGCAGCCGACAAGGACAGGGGTCTAATGAAAAACTGTTTTTT
- TRBJ1-3 TRBV28 - CASRRDFTIYF TGTGCCAGCAGGAGGGACTTCACCATATATTTT
TRBD2 TRBJ2-3 TRBV5-5 - CASSLVRTSGGASTDTQYF TGTGCCAGCAGCTTGGTTAGGACTAGCGGGGGGGCCAGCACAGATACGCAGTATTTT
TRBD1 TRBJ1-1 TRBV7-3 - CASSPPGTGERGGKGTEAFF TGTGCCAGCAGCCCGCCCGGGACAGGGGAAAGGGGGGGAAAGGGGACTGAAGCTTTCTTT
TRBD2 TRBJ2-1 TRBV27 few CASRGGTSGHNEQFF TGTGCCAGCAGGGGCGGGACTAGCGGGCACAATGAGCAGTTCTTC
- TRBJ1-6 TRBV5-6 few CASSPDGGGNSPLHF TGTGCCAGCAGCCCGGACGGGGGAGGCAATTCACCCCTCCACTTT
TRBD2 TRBJ2-1 TRBV6-2/TRBV6-3 many CASSGLAGGLNEQFF TGTGCCAGCAGTGGACTAGCGGGGGGGTTGAATGAGCAGTTCTTC
- TRBJ1-2 TRBV5-6 - CASSPRDSYGYTF TGTGCCAGCAGCCCAAGAGACTCCTATGGCTACACCTTC
TRBD2 TRBJ2-5 TRBV11-3 - CASSLVRIAGGLETQYF TGTGCCAGCAGCTTAGTGCGAATAGCGGGGGGATTGGAGACCCAGTACTTC
- TRBJ1-5 TRBV6-5 - CASRGQIYQPQHF TGTGCCAGCAGAGGACAGATCTATCAGCCCCAGCATTTT
- TRBJ1-1 TRBV27 - CASSQQDTEAFF TGTGCCAGCAGCCAACAGGACACTGAAGCTTTCTTT
TRBD1 TRBJ2-7 TRBV5-8 - CASSPWTGGIHEQYF TGTGCCAGCAGCCCCTGGACAGGGGGAATCCACGAGCAGTACTTC
- TRBJ1-2 TRBV5-1 few CASSLGNRYYGYTF TGCGCCAGCAGCTTGGGGAACAGATACTATGGCTACACCTTC
- TRBJ1-3 TRBV2 - CASSVLRAGTLSGNTIYF TGTGCCAGCAGTGTTTTAAGAGCTGGGACACTCTCTGGAAACACCATATATTTT
TRBD2 TRBJ2-5 TRBV7-7 - CASSLSAGGLVETQYF TGTGCTAGCAGCTTATCGGCGGGAGGTCTAGTGGAGACCCAGTACTTC
- TRBJ2-7 TRBV6-2/TRBV6-3 - CASSYPTETYEQYF TGTGCCAGCAGTTACCCCACAGAGACCTACGAGCAGTACTTC
- TRBJ1-1 TRBV5-1 once CASSLAGVWVNTEAFF TGCGCCAGCAGCTTGGCCGGGGTTTGGGTGAACACTGAAGCTTTCTTT
TRBD1 TRBJ1-6 TRBV9 - CASSPRTGVDNSPLHF TGTGCCAGCAGCCCCCGGACAGGGGTTGATAATTCACCCCTCCACTTT